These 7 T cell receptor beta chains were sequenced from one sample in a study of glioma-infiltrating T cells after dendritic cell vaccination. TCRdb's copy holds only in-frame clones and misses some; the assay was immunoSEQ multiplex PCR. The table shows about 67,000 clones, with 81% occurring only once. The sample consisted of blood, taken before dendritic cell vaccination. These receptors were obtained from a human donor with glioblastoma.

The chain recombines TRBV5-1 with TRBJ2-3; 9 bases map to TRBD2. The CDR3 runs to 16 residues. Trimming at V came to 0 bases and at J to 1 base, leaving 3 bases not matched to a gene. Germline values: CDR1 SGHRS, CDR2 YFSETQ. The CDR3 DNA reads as TGCGCCAGCAGCTTGGGAGCTAGCGGGGGCACAGATACGCAGTATTTT. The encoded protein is CASSLGASGGTDTQYF.

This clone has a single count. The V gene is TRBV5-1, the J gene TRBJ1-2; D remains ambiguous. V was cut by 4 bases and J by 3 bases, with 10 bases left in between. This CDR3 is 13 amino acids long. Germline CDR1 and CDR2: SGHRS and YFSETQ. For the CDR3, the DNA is TGCGCCAGCAGCGCCGAAGCTTACTATGGCTACACCTTC. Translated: CASSAEAYYGYTF. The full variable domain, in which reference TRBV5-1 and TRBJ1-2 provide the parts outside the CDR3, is KAGVTQTPRYLIKTRGQQVTLSCSPISGHRSVSWYQQTPGQGLQFLFEYFSETQRNKGNFPGRFSGRQFSNSRSEMNVSTLELGDSALYLCASSAEAYYGYTFGSGTRLTVV.

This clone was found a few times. CDR3 amino acids: CAISDVRLNTEAFF. The CDR3 DNA follows: TGTGCCATCAGTGACGTCAGATTGAACACTGAAGCTTTCTTT. This chain links TRBV10-3 with TRBJ1-1; D remains unclear. Trimming pared 3 bases from V and 0 bases from J, leaving 8 bases between. The CDR3 loop spans 14 amino acids. The germline gives CDR1 ENHRY, CDR2 SYGVKD.

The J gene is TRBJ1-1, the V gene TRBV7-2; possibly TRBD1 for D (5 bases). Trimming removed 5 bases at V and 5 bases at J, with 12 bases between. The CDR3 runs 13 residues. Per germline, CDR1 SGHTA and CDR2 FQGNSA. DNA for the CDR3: TGTGCCAGCAGCCTCGCCTCAGGGACTGAAGCTTTCTTT. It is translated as CASSLASGTEAFF.

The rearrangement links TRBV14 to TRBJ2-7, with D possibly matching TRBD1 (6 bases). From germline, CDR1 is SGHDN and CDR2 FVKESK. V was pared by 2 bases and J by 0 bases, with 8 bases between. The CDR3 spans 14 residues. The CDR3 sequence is CASSQRGTSYEQYF. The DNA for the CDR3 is TGTGCCAGCAGCCAAAGGGGGACCTCCTACGAGCAGTACTTC.

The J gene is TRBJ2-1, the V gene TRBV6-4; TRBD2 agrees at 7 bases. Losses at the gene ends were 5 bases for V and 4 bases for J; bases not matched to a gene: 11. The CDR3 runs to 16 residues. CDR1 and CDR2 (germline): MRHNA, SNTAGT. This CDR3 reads CASSSRSPGGYNEQFF. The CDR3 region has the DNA TGTGCCAGCAGTTCCCGCTCCCCGGGGGGTTACAATGAGCAGTTCTTC.

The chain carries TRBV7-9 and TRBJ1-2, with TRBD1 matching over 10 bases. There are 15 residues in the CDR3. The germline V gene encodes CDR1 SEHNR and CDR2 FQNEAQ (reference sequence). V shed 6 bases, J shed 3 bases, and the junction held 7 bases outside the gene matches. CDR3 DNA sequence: TGTGCCAGCAGGTTTCGACAGGGGGCGGACTATGGCTACACCTTC. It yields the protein CASRFRQGADYGYTF. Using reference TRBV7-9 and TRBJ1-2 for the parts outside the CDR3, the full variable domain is DTGVSQNPRHKITKRGQNVTFRCDPISEHNRLYWYRQTLGQGPEFLTYFQNEAQLEKSRLLSDRFSAERPKGSFSTLEIQRTEQGDSAMYLCASRFRQGADYGYTFGSGTRLTVV.